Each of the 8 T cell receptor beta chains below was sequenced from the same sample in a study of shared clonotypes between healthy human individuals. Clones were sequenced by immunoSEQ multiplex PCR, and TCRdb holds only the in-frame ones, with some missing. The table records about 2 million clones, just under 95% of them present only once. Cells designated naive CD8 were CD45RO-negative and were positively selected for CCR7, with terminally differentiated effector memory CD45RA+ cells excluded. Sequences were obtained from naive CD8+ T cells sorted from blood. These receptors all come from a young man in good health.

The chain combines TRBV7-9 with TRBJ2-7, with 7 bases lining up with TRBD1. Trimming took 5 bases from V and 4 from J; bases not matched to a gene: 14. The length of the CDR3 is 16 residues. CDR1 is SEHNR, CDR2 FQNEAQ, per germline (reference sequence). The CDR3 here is CASSPETGYRHYEQYF. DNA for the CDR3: TGTGCCAGCAGCCCCGAGACAGGGTACCGACATTACGAGCAGTACTTC.

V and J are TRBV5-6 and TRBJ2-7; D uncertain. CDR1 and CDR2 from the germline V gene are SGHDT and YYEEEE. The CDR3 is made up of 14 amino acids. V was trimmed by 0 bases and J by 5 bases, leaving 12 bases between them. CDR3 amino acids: CASSLAVQHHEQYF. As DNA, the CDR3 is TGTGCCAGCAGCTTGGCCGTCCAACATCACGAGCAGTACTTC.

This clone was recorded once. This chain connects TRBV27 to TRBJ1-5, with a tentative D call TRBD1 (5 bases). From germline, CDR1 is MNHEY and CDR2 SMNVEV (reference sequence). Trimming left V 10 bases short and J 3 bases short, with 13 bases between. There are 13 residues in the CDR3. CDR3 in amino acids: CATATVNNQPQHF. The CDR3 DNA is TGTGCCACCGCGACAGTTAACAATCAGCCCCAGCATTTT.

The chain's CDR3 is CASSPAPGTEAFF. The DNA of the CDR3 is TGTGCCAGCAGCCCAGCCCCGGGGACTGAAGCTTTCTTT. This chain uses TRBV9 with TRBJ1-1, with D unclear. CDR3 size: 13 residues. Germline CDR1 and CDR2: SGDLS and YYNGEE. V was pared by 4 bases and J by 5 bases, with 12 bases between.

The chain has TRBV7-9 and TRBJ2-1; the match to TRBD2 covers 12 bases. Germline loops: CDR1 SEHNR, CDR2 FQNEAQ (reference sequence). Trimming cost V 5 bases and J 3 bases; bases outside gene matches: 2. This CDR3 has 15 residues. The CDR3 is CASSTGLAGYNEQFF. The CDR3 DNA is TGTGCCAGCAGCACGGGACTAGCGGGCTACAATGAGCAGTTCTTC.

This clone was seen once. The CDR3 coding sequence is TGTGCCAGCAGCGTAATGGCAGAGAACACTGAAGCTTTCTTT. This translates into CASSVMAENTEAFF. The chain uses TRBV9 and TRBJ1-1; the D is unclear. The CDR3 is made up of 14 amino acids. Germline values: CDR1 SGDLS, CDR2 YYNGEE. V lost 1 base to trimming and J lost 1 base, with 8 bases between them.

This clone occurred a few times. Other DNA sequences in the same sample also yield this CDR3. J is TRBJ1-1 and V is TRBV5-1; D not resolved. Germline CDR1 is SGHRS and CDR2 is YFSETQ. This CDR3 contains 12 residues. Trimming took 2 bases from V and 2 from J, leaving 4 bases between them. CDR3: CASSLDNTEAFF. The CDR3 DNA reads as TGCGCCAGCAGCTTAGACAACACTGAAGCTTTCTTT.

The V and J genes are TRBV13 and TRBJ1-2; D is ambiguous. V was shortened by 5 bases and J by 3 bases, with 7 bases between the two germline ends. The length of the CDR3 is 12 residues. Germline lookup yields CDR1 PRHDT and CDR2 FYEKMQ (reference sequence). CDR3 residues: CASSPPDYGYTF. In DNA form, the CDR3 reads TGTGCCAGCAGCCCCCCTGACTATGGCTACACCTTC.